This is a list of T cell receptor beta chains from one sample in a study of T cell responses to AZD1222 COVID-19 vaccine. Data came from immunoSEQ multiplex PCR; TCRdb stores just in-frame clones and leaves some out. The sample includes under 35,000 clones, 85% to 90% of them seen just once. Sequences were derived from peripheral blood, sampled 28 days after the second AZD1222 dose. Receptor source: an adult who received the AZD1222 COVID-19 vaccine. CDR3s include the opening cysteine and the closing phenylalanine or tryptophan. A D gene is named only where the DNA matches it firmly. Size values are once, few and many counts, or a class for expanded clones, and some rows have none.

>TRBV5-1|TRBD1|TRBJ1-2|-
CASSLGQGNYGYTF
TGCGCCAGCAGCTTGGGACAGGGAAACTATGGCTACACCTTC
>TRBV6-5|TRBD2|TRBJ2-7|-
CASSRGGREQYF
TGTGCCAGCAGCCGGGGGGGACGCGAGCAGTACTTC
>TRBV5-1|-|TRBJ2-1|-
CASSFGGKGDEQFF
TGCGCCAGCAGCTTTGGCGGGAAGGGTGATGAGCAGTTCTTC
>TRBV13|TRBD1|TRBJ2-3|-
CASSPRQGDLAFTQYF
TGTGCCAGCAGCCCTAGACAGGGGGACTTGGCCTTTACGCAGTATTTT
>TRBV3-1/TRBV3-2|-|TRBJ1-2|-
CASSHGVQDGYTF
TGTGCCAGCAGCCATGGGGTCCAGGATGGCTACACCTTC
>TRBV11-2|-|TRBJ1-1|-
CASSSQSLPNTEAFF
TGTGCCAGCAGCTCCCAATCCCTACCTAACACTGAAGCTTTCTTT
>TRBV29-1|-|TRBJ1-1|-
CSVYDRSTEAFF
TGCAGCGTTTACGACAGGTCCACTGAAGCTTTCTTT
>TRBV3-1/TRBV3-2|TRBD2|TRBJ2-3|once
CASSQTSGDTDTQYF
TGTGCCAGCAGCCAAACTAGCGGGGACACAGATACGCAGTATTTT
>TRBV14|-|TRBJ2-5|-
CASSQEKALETQYF
TGTGCCAGCAGCCAAGAAAAAGCCCTTGAGACCCAGTACTTC
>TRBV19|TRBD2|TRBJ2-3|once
CASSQRESTDTQYF
TGTGCCAGTAGCCAGCGGGAGTCGACAGATACGCAGTATTTT
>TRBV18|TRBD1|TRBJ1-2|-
CASSPPGQGDGYTF
TGTGCCAGCTCACCACCGGGACAGGGCGATGGCTACACCTTC
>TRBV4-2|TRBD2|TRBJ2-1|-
CASSQVTSGRGDNEQFF
TGTGCCAGCAGCCAAGTAACTAGCGGGAGGGGCGACAATGAGCAGTTCTTC
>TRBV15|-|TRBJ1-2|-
CATSRDGATANYGYTF
TGTGCCACCAGCAGAGATGGAGCGACAGCAAACTATGGCTACACCTTC
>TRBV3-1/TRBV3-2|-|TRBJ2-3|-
CASSQVRSDTQYF
TGTGCCAGCAGCCAAGTCCGATCAGATACGCAGTATTTT
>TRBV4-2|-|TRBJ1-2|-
CASSQVGDVANYGYTF
TGTGCCAGCAGCCAAGTGGGGGACGTAGCTAACTATGGCTACACCTTC
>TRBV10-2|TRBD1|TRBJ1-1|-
CASSVNWRTGTNTEAFF
TGCGCCAGCAGTGTTAATTGGAGGACAGGGACTAACACTGAAGCTTTCTTT
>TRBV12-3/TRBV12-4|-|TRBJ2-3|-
CASRDFPTDTQYF
TGTGCCAGCCGGGACTTTCCCACAGATACGCAGTATTTT
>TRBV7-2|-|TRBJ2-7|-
CASSFNRNYEQYF
TGTGCCAGCAGCTTCAACAGAAACTACGAGCAGTACTTC
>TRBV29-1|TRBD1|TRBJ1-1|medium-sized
CSVARQGTEAFF
TGCAGCGTTGCTAGACAGGGCACTGAAGCTTTCTTT
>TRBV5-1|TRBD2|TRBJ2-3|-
CASRLAGFTDTQYF
TGCGCCAGCAGACTAGCGGGGTTCACAGATACGCAGTATTTT
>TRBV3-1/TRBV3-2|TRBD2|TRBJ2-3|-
CASSHGPPAGGTDTQYF
TGTGCCAGCAGCCACGGGCCCCCCGCGGGGGGGACAGATACGCAGTATTTT
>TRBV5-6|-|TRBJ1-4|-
CASSSDQTLNEKLFF
TGTGCCAGCAGCAGTGACCAGACCCTTAATGAAAAACTGTTTTTT
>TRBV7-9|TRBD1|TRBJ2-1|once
CASSLGQTYNEQFF
TGTGCCAGCAGCTTGGGACAGACGTACAATGAGCAGTTCTTC
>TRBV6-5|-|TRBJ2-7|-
CASSSFSREQYF
TGTGCCAGCAGTTCCTTCAGCCGCGAGCAGTACTTC
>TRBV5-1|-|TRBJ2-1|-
CASSLVAGLDNEQFF
TGCGCCAGCAGCTTGGTGGCAGGGTTAGACAATGAGCAGTTCTTC
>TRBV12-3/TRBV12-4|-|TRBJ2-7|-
CASSFVSYEQYF
TGTGCCAGCAGTTTTGTGTCCTACGAGCAGTACTTC
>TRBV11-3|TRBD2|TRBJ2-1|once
CASSRRTSSYEQFF
TGTGCCAGCAGTAGGCGGACTAGTAGTTATGAGCAGTTCTTC
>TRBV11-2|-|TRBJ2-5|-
CASSPGTLTQYF
TGTGCCAGCAGCCCAGGGACTTTGACCCAGTACTTC
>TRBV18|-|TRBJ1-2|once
CASSPPTPRGYTF
TGTGCCAGCTCACCACCCACCCCGCGAGGCTACACCTTC
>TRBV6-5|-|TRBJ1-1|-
CASRRRTGSTEAFF
TGTGCCAGCAGGCGACGAACAGGGTCCACTGAAGCTTTCTTT
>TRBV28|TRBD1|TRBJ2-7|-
CASSSRDRDYHEQYF
TGTGCCAGCAGTTCCCGGGACAGGGATTATCACGAGCAGTACTTC
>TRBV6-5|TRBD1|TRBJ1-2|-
CASSYVQGASGYTF
TGTGCCAGCAGTTACGTACAGGGGGCAAGTGGCTACACCTTC
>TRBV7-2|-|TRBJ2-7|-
CASSLASGEQYF
TGTGCCAGCAGCTTAGCGAGCGGTGAGCAGTACTTC
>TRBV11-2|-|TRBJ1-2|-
CASSTQPGQLVPGYTF
TGTGCCAGCAGCACACAGCCCGGACAGCTGGTCCCTGGCTACACCTTC
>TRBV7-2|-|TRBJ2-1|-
CASSLEGSSYNEQFF
TGTGCCAGCAGCTTAGAGGGAAGCTCCTACAATGAGCAGTTCTTC
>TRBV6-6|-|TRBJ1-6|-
CASSYREYNSPLHF
TGTGCCAGCAGTTATCGAGAATATAATTCACCCCTCCACTTT
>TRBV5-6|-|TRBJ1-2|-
CASSPLGRDSGYTF
TGTGCCAGCAGTCCTTTGGGGAGGGACTCTGGCTACACCTTC
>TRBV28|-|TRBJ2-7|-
CASSLTQDSYEQYF
TGTGCCAGCAGTCTCACTCAGGACAGTTACGAGCAGTACTTC
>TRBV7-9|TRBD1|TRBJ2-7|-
CASSLSGGEFEQYF
TGTGCCAGCAGCTTATCAGGGGGCGAATTCGAGCAGTACTTC
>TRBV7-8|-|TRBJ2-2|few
CASRLTGYGNTGELFF
TGTGCCAGCAGACTTACAGGTTACGGGAACACCGGGGAGCTGTTTTTT
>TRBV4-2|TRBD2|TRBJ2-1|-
CASSRSGTTYNEQFF
TGTGCCAGCAGCCGCTCGGGGACTACGTACAATGAGCAGTTCTTC
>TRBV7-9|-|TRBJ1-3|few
CASSLAWETETGNTIYF
TGTGCCAGCAGCTTAGCGTGGGAGACGGAGACTGGAAACACCATATATTTT
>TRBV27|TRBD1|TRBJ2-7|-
CASSSPGQGVYEQYF
TGTGCCAGCAGTTCCCCGGGACAGGGGGTCTACGAGCAGTACTTC
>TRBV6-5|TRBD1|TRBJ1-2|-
CASTRDRAGGYTF
TGTGCCAGCACCCGAGACAGGGCGGGGGGCTACACCTTC
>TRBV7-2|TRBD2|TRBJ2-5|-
CASSLAGGGETQYF
TGTGCCAGCAGTCTAGCGGGGGGCGGGGAGACCCAGTACTTC
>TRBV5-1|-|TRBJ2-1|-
CASSEVGWEQFF
TGCGCCAGCTCCGAGGTGGGTTGGGAGCAGTTCTTC
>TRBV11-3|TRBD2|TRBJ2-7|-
CASSRRGREGYEQYF
TGTGCCAGCAGCCGCCGCGGGCGGGAGGGGTACGAGCAGTACTTC
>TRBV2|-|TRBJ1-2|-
CASSGNRDYGYTF
TGTGCCAGCAGTGGTAACAGGGATTATGGCTACACCTTC
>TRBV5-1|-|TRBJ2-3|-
CASSLVAGSTDTQYF
TGCGCCAGCAGCTTGGTGGCGGGGAGCACAGATACGCAGTATTTT
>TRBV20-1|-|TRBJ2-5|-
CSASRSGDVETQYF
TGCAGTGCTAGTAGGTCTGGGGACGTGGAGACCCAGTACTTC